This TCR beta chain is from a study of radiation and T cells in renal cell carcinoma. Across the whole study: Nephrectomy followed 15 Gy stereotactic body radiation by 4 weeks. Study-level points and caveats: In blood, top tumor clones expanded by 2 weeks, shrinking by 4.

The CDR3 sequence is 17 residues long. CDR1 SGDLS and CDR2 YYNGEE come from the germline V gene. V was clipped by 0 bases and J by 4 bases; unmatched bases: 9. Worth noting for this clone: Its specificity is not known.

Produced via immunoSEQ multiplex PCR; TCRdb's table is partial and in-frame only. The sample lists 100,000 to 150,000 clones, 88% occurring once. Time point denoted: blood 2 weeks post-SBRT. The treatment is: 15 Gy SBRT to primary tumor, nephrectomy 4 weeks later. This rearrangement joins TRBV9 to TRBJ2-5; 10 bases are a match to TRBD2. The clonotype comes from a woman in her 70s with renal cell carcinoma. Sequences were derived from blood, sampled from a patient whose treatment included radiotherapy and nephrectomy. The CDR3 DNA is TGTGCCAGCAGCGTAGACCCCAGCGGGGGGGCCTCAGAGACCCAGTACTTC. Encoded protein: CASSVDPSGGASETQYF.